These 4 T cell receptor beta chains were all obtained from the same sample, sequenced in a study of cytomegalovirus exposure and HLA in healthy donors (dated by TCRdb to about 2017). Preparation of the library involved the immunoSEQ multiplex PCR assay. A mixture of 60 forward primers for TCR Vbeta segments and 13 reverse primers for TCR Jbeta segments was used in the multiplex PCR. TCRdb provides this immuneACCESS table in a form limited to in-frame rearrangements. Some clones are lacking; in checked studies, under half of them reflect an unresolved V gene, and why the rest are absent is not known. The sample yields 170,000 or so clones; about three quarters were counted once. In total, the top ten clones hold roughly 1.4% of the sample. Material: PBMCs. The origin of the receptors is a woman under 40 in good health and CMV-seropositive.

The gene calls are TRBV28 and TRBJ2-1; TRBD1 agrees at 9 bases. Trimming removed 6 bases from V and 5 bases from J; junction bases left unmatched: 2. CDR3 length: 13 residues. In germline, CDR1 is MDHEN, CDR2 SYDVKM. The CDR3 loop is CASRDRGDNEQFF. The CDR3 bases are TGTGCCAGCAGAGACAGGGGGGACAATGAGCAGTTCTTC.

The rearrangement links TRBV5-1 to TRBJ2-5; D unresolved. Trimming removed 1 base from V and 2 bases from J, with 15 bases in between. CDR1 is SGHRS and CDR2 is YFSETQ in the germline V gene. The CDR3 runs to 16 residues. DNA for the CDR3: TGCGCCAGCAGCTTGTCTGAGGCTGGGTGGCAAGAGACCCAGTACTTC. It specifies CASSLSEAGWQETQYF.

CDR3 region: CASSLYASGSNGEQFF. The CDR3 DNA reads TGTGCCAGCAGCTTATATGCCAGCGGGAGTAATGGTGAGCAGTTCTTC. The chain joins TRBV7-2 to TRBJ2-1; TRBD2 matches at 8 bases. This CDR3 has 16 amino acids. Germline values: CDR1 SGHTA, CDR2 FQGNSA. Trimming took 2 bases from V and 9 from J; bases not matched to a gene: 12.

The chain joins TRBV4-1 to TRBJ2-3; TRBD2 might be the D (6 bases). Looked up from germline, CDR1 is MGHRA and CDR2 is YSYEKL. The V gene lost 0 bases and the J gene lost 3 bases, with 7 bases spanning the gap. The CDR3 is 14 amino acids. The CDR3 is CASSQEGGTDTQYF. CDR3 DNA sequence: TGCGCCAGCAGCCAAGAAGGAGGGACAGATACGCAGTATTTT.